One sample yielded the 26 T cell receptor beta chains listed below, sequenced in a study of T cells in Graves' hyperthyroidism and ophthalmopathy. RNA transcripts yielded amplified TCR beta CDR3 regions. First-round RT-PCR targeting the TCR CDR3 was performed with the HTBI primer set. TCRdb reprocessed the multiplex PCR reads via MiXCR and lists one record per CDR3 protein. The data contain about 480,000 distinct CDR3 sequences, approximately 15% of them singletons. The sequencing input was blood. The receptors shown here come from a woman under 30 with Graves' hyperthyroidism.

The sample holds many counts of this clonotype. This sequence joins TRBV20-1 and TRBJ1-1; D not certain. V lost 3 bases to trimming and J lost 5 bases, with 10 bases between them. The CDR3 runs to 12 residues. Germline V CDR1 and CDR2: DFQATT, SNEGSKA (reference sequence). The CDR3 DNA reads as TGCAGTGCTAGGGTCTTAAGAACTGAAGCTTTCTTT. Encoded protein: CSARVLRTEAFF.

This clonotype was seen many times. The chain combines TRBV20-1 with TRBJ1-1; tentative D call: TRBD1 (5 bases). The CDR3 is made up of 14 amino acids. Trimming removed 6 bases at V and 3 bases at J, with 17 bases between. CDR1 and CDR2 (germline): DFQATT, SNEGSKA (reference sequence). The CDR3 protein is CSARAPPSYTEAFF. The CDR3 nucleotides are TGCAGTGCCAGGGCCCCTCCGTCATACACTGAAGCTTTCTTT.

This clonotype was picked up many times. The V call is TRBV6-2 or TRBV6-3, the J call TRBJ1-2, with D possibly TRBD1 on 5 matching bases. This CDR3 is 15 amino acids long. The germline V gene has CDR1 MNHEY and CDR2 SVGEGT. Deletions cut 0 bases from V and 4 bases from J, with 12 bases between. CDR3 sequence reads: CASSYSRTRIYGYTF. The CDR3 DNA sequence: TGTGCCAGCAGTTACTCGAGGACAAGGATCTATGGCTACACCTTC.

This clonotype showed up many times. This chain uses TRBV18 with TRBJ2-5; D is unresolved. V lost 6 bases and J 1 base, leaving 12 bases between the germline ends. This CDR3 has 14 residues. The germline CDR1 and CDR2 sequences are KGHSH and LQKENI. The CDR3 bases are TGTGCCAGCTCGCATAAGGCTGCCCAAGAGACCCAGTACTTC. Protein sequence: CASSHKAAQETQYF.

This clonotype has at least ten counts. This sequence joins TRBV12-3 or TRBV12-4 and TRBJ2-5; D is perhaps TRBD1 (6 bases). Between the trimmed V and J ends, which lost 5 bases and 1 base, there was a span of 8 bases. This CDR3 region has 13 residues. This CDR3 reads CASSPQGQETQYF. In nucleotides, the CDR3 is TGTGCCAGCAGTCCACAGGGCCAAGAGACCCAGTACTTC.

This clonotype occurred a few times. This chain links TRBV24-1 with TRBJ2-3, with D perhaps matching TRBD2 (5 bases). Trimming left V 9 bases short and J 2 bases short, with 8 bases between. CDR1 is KGHDR and CDR2 is SFDVKD in the germline V gene. This CDR3 has 12 residues. The CDR3 DNA reads as TGTGCCACCCGGAGGCCCACAGATACGCAGTATTTT. It encodes CATRRPTDTQYF.

V and J are TRBV20-1 and TRBJ2-7; 7 bases are a match to TRBD2. CDR3 size: 14 residues. Germline V gene lookup returns CDR1 DFQATT and CDR2 SNEGSKA (reference sequence). V lost 0 bases and J lost 4; bases outside the gene matches: 6. In DNA form, the CDR3 reads TGCAGTGCTAGAGATACGGGAGGTTCTTACGAGCAGTACTTC. As protein: CSARDTGGSYEQYF.

This clonotype has just a few counts. This chain connects TRBV6-5 to TRBJ2-1; D is perhaps TRBD2 (5 bases). From germline, CDR1 is MNHEY and CDR2 SVGAGI. V was cut by 4 bases and J by 7 bases, with 14 bases left in between. The CDR3 extends over 14 amino acids. The CDR3 DNA is TGTGCCAGCAGTTCACTACTAGTAACGAATGAGCAGTTCTTC. It specifies CASSSLLVTNEQFF.

In its sample, this clonotype was seen many times. The chain couples TRBV2 to TRBJ2-1, with TRBD1 as a possible D gene (6 bases). CDR3 length equals 15 residues. V was trimmed by 4 bases and J by 4 bases, leaving 14 bases between them. The germline CDR1 and CDR2 sequences are SNHLY and FYNNEI. CDR3 loop: CASSVSWTEYNEQFF. The CDR3 region has the DNA TGTGCCAGCAGTGTGTCTTGGACAGAATACAATGAGCAGTTCTTC. Looking up the rest from reference TRBV2 and TRBJ2-1 gives the full variable domain: EPEVTQTPSHQVTQMGQEVILRCVPISNHLYFYWYRQILGQKVEFLVSFYNNEISEKSEIFDDQFSVERPDGSNFTLKIRSTKLEDSAMYFCASSVSWTEYNEQFFGPGTRLTVL.

V gene TRBV30 combines with J gene TRBJ2-1, with 12 bases lining up with TRBD2. CDR1 and CDR2 from the germline V gene are GTSNPN and SVGIG (reference sequence). CDR3 size: 20 residues. With V trimmed by 0 bases and J by 0 bases, 12 bases remained unmatched. The CDR3: CAWSVLGLAGGPSSYNEQFF. The CDR3, as DNA: TGTGCCTGGAGTGTACTAGGGCTAGCGGGAGGGCCAAGCTCCTACAATGAGCAGTTCTTC.

This clonotype turned up a few times. This chain joins TRBV2 and TRBJ2-2; no clear D. Germline V gene data show CDR1 as SNHLY and CDR2 as FYNNEI. This CDR3 comprises 15 residues. V shed 5 bases and J shed 8 bases, with 18 bases lying between them. CDR3 nucleotides: TGTGCCAGCAGTTACGGATGCGACACGCGGGGGGAGCTGTTTTTT. Its translation: CASSYGCDTRGELFF.

In its sample, this clonotype was seen many times. This chain links TRBV20-1 with TRBJ2-7, with 7 bases identical to TRBD1. Germline CDR1 reads DFQATT; CDR2 reads SNEGSKA (reference sequence). Trimming took 4 bases from V and 3 from J; bases not matched to a gene: 9. The CDR3 extends over 14 amino acids. The CDR3 region is CSANGRQGDYEQYF. The CDR3 DNA is TGCAGTGCTAATGGGCGACAGGGAGACTACGAGCAGTACTTC.

This clonotype was picked up one time. V and J are TRBV12-3 or TRBV12-4 and TRBJ2-3, with 7 bases matching TRBD2. With V trimmed by 5 bases and J by 0 bases, 11 bases remained unmatched. CDR3 size: 17 residues. CDR3: CASSQLIAGTSTDTQYF. The DNA of the CDR3 is TGTGCCAGCAGTCAATTAATAGCGGGTACTAGCACAGATACGCAGTATTTT.

In this sample, this clonotype turned up many times. The chain links TRBV6-5 to TRBJ2-2; weak D call: TRBD1 (6 bases). The CDR3 covers 14 residues. Germline V gene data show CDR1 as MNHEY and CDR2 as SVGAGI. The V gene lost 2 bases and the J gene lost 6 bases, with 10 bases spanning the gap. The CDR3 DNA is TGTGCCAGCAGTTACGGACCAGGGGCCGGGGAGCTGTTTTTT. It encodes CASSYGPGAGELFF.

This clonotype has at least ten counts. The chain couples TRBV28 to TRBJ2-1; D perhaps matches TRBD2 (5 bases). This CDR3 spans 20 amino acids. Between the trimmed V and J ends, which lost 3 bases and 0 bases, there was a span of 24 bases. CDR1 MDHEN and CDR2 SYDVKM come from the germline V gene. The chain's CDR3 is CASSLDLARIPFSSYNEQFF. CDR3 bases: TGTGCCAGCAGTTTGGATCTAGCCCGGATCCCCTTTAGCTCCTACAATGAGCAGTTCTTC.

This clonotype occurred many times. CDR3 nucleotides: TGTGCCAGCAGCCCGACCTTGGGGCATGGCTACACCTTC. The encoded protein is CASSPTLGHGYTF. The chain joins TRBV14 to TRBJ1-2; perhaps TRBD1 as D (5 bases). The CDR3 runs 13 residues. The V and J ends lost 4 bases and 6 bases respectively, with 12 bases between them. Germline V CDR1 and CDR2: SGHDN, FVKESK. The entire variable domain, with the rest obtained from reference TRBV14 and TRBJ1-2, is as follows: EAGVTQFPSHSVIEKGQTVTLRCDPISGHDNLYWYRRVMGKEIKFLLHFVKESKQDESGMPNNRFLAERTGGTYSTLKVQPAELEDSGVYFCASSPTLGHGYTFGSGTRLTVV.

The chain has TRBV20-1 and TRBJ1-2; tentative D call: TRBD1 (5 bases). CDR1 is DFQATT and CDR2 is SNEGSKA in the germline V gene (reference sequence). This CDR3 comprises 11 residues. The V end lost 4 bases, the J end lost 6 bases, and 9 bases lay between the germline ends. This CDR3 is CSAKWTHGYTF. CDR3 bases: TGCAGTGCTAAATGGACACATGGCTACACCTTC.

This chain connects TRBV10-1 to TRBJ1-1, with a weak D call TRBD1 (5 bases). Between the trimmed V and J ends, which lost 4 bases and 10 bases, there was a span of 10 bases. Germline loops: CDR1 WNHNN, CDR2 SYGVQD (reference sequence). The CDR3 runs 11 residues. CDR3 nucleotide sequence: TGCGCCAGCAGTGCAGGGTTCGGAGCTTTCTTT. Residues: CASSAGFGAFF.

The chain has TRBV12-3 or TRBV12-4 and TRBJ2-1, with D maybe TRBD2 (6 bases). This CDR3 spans 14 amino acids. Trimming shortened V by 3 bases and J by 7 bases, and 13 bases separated the two germline ends. CDR3 loop: CASSFTKRGNEQFF. In DNA, the CDR3 is TGTGCCAGCAGTTTTACGAAACGGGGGAATGAGCAGTTCTTC.

This clonotype was observed a few times. J is TRBJ2-1 and V is TRBV11-2, with 9 bases that match TRBD2. CDR1 is SGHAT, CDR2 FQNNGV, per germline. The CDR3 loop spans 19 amino acids. Germline trimming cut 2 bases from V and 9 bases from J; bases unmatched to any gene: 20. CDR3 loop: CASSLSPSFGTSWGGEQFF. CDR3 nucleotide sequence: TGTGCCAGCAGCTTAAGCCCTTCCTTCGGGACTAGCTGGGGGGGTGAGCAGTTCTTC.

This clonotype was seen ten or more times. This chain joins TRBV30 and TRBJ2-1; possible D gene TRBD2, 6 bases. V lost 8 bases, J lost 1 base, and 18 bases lay in between. The CDR3 is made up of 15 amino acids. CDR1 and CDR2 from the germline V gene are GTSNPN and SVGIG (reference sequence). Written as DNA, the CDR3 is TGTGCCAGTACTGGGGGGTCTGAATCCTACAATGAGCAGTTCTTC. Its protein is CASTGGSESYNEQFF.

This clonotype was seen ten or more times. The chain combines TRBV6-1 with TRBJ1-2; TRBD1 aligns across 8 bases. V shed 6 bases and J 4 bases; nucleotides not matched to a gene: 10. The germline CDR1 and CDR2 sequences are MNHNS and SASEGT. The CDR3 sequence is 15 residues long. CDR3 nucleotides: TGTGCCAGCAGCCAAAGCGGGACAGGCATCTATGGCTACACCTTC. It translates to CASSQSGTGIYGYTF.

This clonotype was observed at least ten times. This chain links TRBV27 with TRBJ1-2, with D hard to call. The V end lost 6 bases, the J end lost 6 bases, and 14 bases lay between the germline ends. Per the germline V gene, CDR1 is MNHEY and CDR2 is SMNVEV (reference sequence). The length of the CDR3 is 13 residues. The DNA for the CDR3 is TGTGCCAGCAGCGGGGTGTTTTCGGATGGCTACACCTTC. Translated: CASSGVFSDGYTF.

The CDR3 nucleotides read TGTGCCGTCAGCCAAGGGACTAGCGGGAGGGCCTACAATGAGCAGTTCTTC. It is translated as CAVSQGTSGRAYNEQFF. The rearrangement links TRBV3-1 to TRBJ2-1, with 16 bases that match TRBD2. This CDR3 comprises 17 residues. The germline CDR1 and CDR2 sequences are LGHDT and YNNKEL (reference sequence). The V segment lost 11 bases and the J segment 2 bases; nucleotides outside the gene matches: 9.

This clonotype was counted at least ten times. Compared with germline, one end of the junction differs, possibly owing to a read error. The chain uses TRBV30 and TRBJ1-1; 7 nucleotides match TRBD1. The CDR3 runs to 11 residues. Germline V gives CDR1 GTSNPN, CDR2 SVGIG (reference sequence). In DNA, the CDR3 is TGCCAGGGGGGGGTCGACACTGAAGCTTTCTTT. It is translated as CQGGVDTEAFF.

The rearrangement links TRBV9 to TRBJ2-1; 8 bases fit TRBD2. This CDR3 contains 17 residues. Germline assignment: CDR1 SGDLS and CDR2 YYNGEE. With 4 bases clipped from V and 7 bases from J, the junction kept 16 bases outside the gene matches. CDR3 bases: TGTGCCAGCAGCTCTAGCGCCCCAGCGGGAGTTTCTAATGAGCAGTTCTTC. Its translation: CASSSSAPAGVSNEQFF.